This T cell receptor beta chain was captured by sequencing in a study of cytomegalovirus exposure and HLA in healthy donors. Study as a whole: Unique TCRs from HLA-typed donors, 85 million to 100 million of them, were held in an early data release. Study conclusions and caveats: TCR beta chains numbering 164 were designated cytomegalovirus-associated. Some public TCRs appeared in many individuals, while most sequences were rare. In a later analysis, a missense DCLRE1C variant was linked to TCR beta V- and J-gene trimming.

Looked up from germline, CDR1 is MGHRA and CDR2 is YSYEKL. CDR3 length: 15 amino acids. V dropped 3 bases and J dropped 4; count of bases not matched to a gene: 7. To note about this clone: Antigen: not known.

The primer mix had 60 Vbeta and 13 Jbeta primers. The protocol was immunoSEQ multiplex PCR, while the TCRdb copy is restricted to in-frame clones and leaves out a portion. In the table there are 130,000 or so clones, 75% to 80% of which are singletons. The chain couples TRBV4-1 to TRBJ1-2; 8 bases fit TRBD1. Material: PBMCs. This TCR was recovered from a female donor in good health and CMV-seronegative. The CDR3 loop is CASSQSDRGTYGYTF. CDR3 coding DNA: TGCGCCAGCAGCCAGTCTGACAGGGGCACCTATGGCTACACCTTC.